This TCR beta chain was recovered during a study of regulatory and conventional T cells in RAG deficiency (dated by TCRdb to about 2017). A note on the overall study: To compare the diversity and composition of the repertoires of Treg, conventional CD4+ and CD8+ T cells between RAG-deficient patients and healthy controls, the study applied high-throughput TCR beta sequencing.

Here is what the overall study found, with its caveats: In Omenn syndrome and CID/AS patients compared with controls, roughly 99-fold fewer unique TCR beta sequences were detected from Treg cells, versus 9 to 10-fold fewer for other subsets. Compared with control T-cell subpopulations, the RAG-deficient patients had markedly lower Shannon entropy and higher Simpson indices. Shorter CDR3 lengths were found in all patient T-cell subsets, and >85% Treg-Tconv repertoire overlap at nucleotide and amino acid level was observed in Omenn syndrome patients. Sorted CD25-high CD127-low cells from Omenn syndrome patients may represent peripherally activated cells rather than bona fide Treg cells. For some subjects, some analyses of T-cell subsets were not performed.

As for this clone: Its antigen is unknown. Base qualities are not at hand, and no much larger clone is one base apart.

Before genomic DNA was extracted, conventional CD4+ T cells were isolated from blood as CD25-low CD127-high cells. For repertoire analyses, the comparison group consisted of several healthy control donors. The method was the immunoSEQ multiplex PCR assay. Genomic DNA from the sorted T-cell subsets was used to amplify rearranged TCR beta chain products, which were then sequenced. The paper's data handling went like this. Shannon entropy and Simpson indices were used to measure how diverse the repertoire of productive TCR beta rearrangements was. Clonal expansion was assessed by the summed frequency of the 100 most abundant productive TCR beta clonotypes among total reads. The TRB repertoires were evaluated with a self-reactivity index based on amino acid usage at CDR3beta positions 6 and 7. Repertoire analyses used two-way ANOVA; flow cytometric analyses used Student t or Mann-Whitney tests. Not all clones reach the TCRdb copy of this immuneACCESS table, which keeps in-frame sequences only. Checked studies attribute under half of the gap to unresolved V genes and leave the rest unexplained. V, J and clone size were drawn from that table, and D and trimming were deduced from the DNA. The sample table lists 25,000 to 35,000 clones, about 96% of them with a count of one. The ten largest clones add up to over 0.35% of the sample.

V drops 4 bases and J drops 3 bases, leaving 17 bases in between. For CDR1 and CDR2, the germline V gene lists SGHDT and YYEEEE. The cysteine opens and the phenylalanine closes a CDR3 of 16 amino acids. Only the CDR3 portion is preserved as DNA: 48 bases, with reading frame beginning at the first base. This sample also belongs to another study, concerning regulatory T cells. Taken from the second paper: The multiplex PCR used 52 forward TRBV primers and 13 reverse TRBJ primers, with assay-based and computational corrections for amplification bias. In patients, repertoires had restricted unique TRB V-J pairs and skewed V and J gene usage, with regulatory T cells showing the most marked changes. Between CD3G-deficient patients and healthy controls, the study compared T-cell receptor beta repertoires in sorted regulatory T cells, conventional CD4+ T cells and CD8+ T cells. Ficoll density separation was used to isolate peripheral blood mononuclear cells. Rearranged TRB loci were amplified from genomic DNA by multiplex PCR within the immunoSEQ assay. TRB amplicons were sequenced on an Illumina HiSeq platform. Custom algorithms error-filtered the raw sequences and aligned the raw sequences to reference gene sequences, after which the immunoSEQ online tools were used for analysis. Frequencies of productive and nonproductive TRB rearrangements were assessed among unique sequences as well as among total sequences. Group comparisons used t tests, Mann-Whitney tests or two-way ANOVA run in Prism software.

The origin of this receptor is a human donor in good health. Sequencing input: CD25- CD4+ T cells sorted from blood. The rearranged chain carries TRBV5-6 and TRBJ1-5, and perhaps TRBD1 as D gene, on 6 matching bases. The sequenced DNA is TGTGCCAGCAGCCCCGGGGCAGGGGTTTCCAATCAGCCCCAGCATTTT. Its translation is CASSPGAGVSNQPQHF.